The next 26 T cell receptor beta chains were all read from a single sample in a study of blood T cell repertoires in COVID-19. TCRdb's table, derived via immunoSEQ multiplex PCR, lists solely in-frame clones and lacks some. The repertoire holds hundreds of thousands of clones, with approximately 87% as singletons. Material for sequencing was PBMCs or T cells enriched from blood (not recorded which). These receptors were collected from a man aged 40-55 years in a cohort exposed to, infected with or recovered from COVID-19 (not recorded which).

The rearrangement joins TRBV27 to TRBJ2-1; 9 bases are shared with TRBD2. The CDR3 consists of 19 residues. Germline V gene sequence: CDR1 MNHEY, CDR2 SMNVEV (reference sequence). V was pared by 5 bases and J by 10 bases, with 24 bases of the junction left unmatched. The CDR3: CASSNGQVEVREGLGEQFF. DNA of the CDR3: TGTGCCAGCAGTAACGGGCAGGTCGAGGTGCGGGAGGGCCTAGGGGAGCAGTTCTTC.

The genes are TRBV5-1 and TRBJ1-2; 9 nucleotides line up with TRBD1. The CDR3 has 15 amino acids. Germline assignment: CDR1 SGHRS and CDR2 YFSETQ. V lost 0 bases to trimming and J lost 0 bases; unmatched junction nucleotides: 0. CDR3 loop: CASSLGDRANYGYTF. The CDR3 DNA reads TGCGCCAGCAGCTTGGGGGACAGGGCTAACTATGGCTACACCTTC.

This clone has just one count. The chain joins TRBV18 to TRBJ2-7, with 12 bases matching TRBD2. Germline trimming cut 2 bases from V and 6 bases from J; bases unmatched to any gene: 8. Germline CDR1 reads KGHSH; CDR2 reads LQKENI. The CDR3 loop spans 16 amino acids. The CDR3 bases are TGTGCCAGCTCACCAGCTAGCGGGAGGGCAGGTGGCGAGCAGTACTTC. This sequence encodes CASSPASGRAGGEQYF.

The chain couples TRBV7-9 to TRBJ2-3; unclear D gene. The CDR3 is 12 amino acids. Trimming removed 5 bases from V and 5 bases from J, with 8 bases in between. Germline V gene lookup returns CDR1 SEHNR and CDR2 FQNEAQ (reference sequence). The CDR3, as DNA: TGTGCCAGCAGCCTCCGGTTAGATACGCAGTATTTT. It encodes CASSLRLDTQYF.

The chain has TRBV7-2 and TRBJ1-2, with D perhaps matching TRBD1 (6 bases). Germline CDR1 reads SGHTA; CDR2 reads FQGNSA. The ends were cut back, 6 bases at V and 0 bases at J, with 14 bases in the middle. CDR3 length: 15 amino acids. Here the CDR3 reads CASRFTGRANYGYTF. Here the CDR3 DNA reads TGTGCCAGCAGATTTACAGGGCGAGCTAACTATGGCTACACCTTC.

CDR3 sequence: CASSGYLGTLGAFF. For the CDR3, the DNA is TGTGCCAGCAGTGGTTACCTCGGGACACTAGGCGCTTTCTTT. The chain combines TRBV6-2 or TRBV6-3 with TRBJ1-1, with D possibly TRBD1 on 6 matching bases. The CDR3 totals 14 residues. Germline V lookup: CDR1 MNHEY, CDR2 SVGEGT. V lost 5 bases and J 11 bases, leaving 21 bases between the germline ends.

A single count supports this clone. This chain uses TRBV4-2 with TRBJ2-5, with 10 bases matching TRBD2. Germline V CDR1 and CDR2: LGHNA, YNFKEQ. The CDR3 spans 16 residues. V was pared by 1 base and J by 2 bases, with 4 bases of the junction left unmatched. The CDR3 reads CASSQGAGGVQETQYF. CDR3 in DNA: TGTGCCAGCAGCCAAGGAGCGGGAGGGGTTCAAGAGACCCAGTACTTC.

The V and J genes are TRBV27 and TRBJ2-7; TRBD1 matches 9 bases. CDR3 size: 13 residues. The V gene end was trimmed by 3 bases and the J gene end by 5 bases; junction bases not matched to a gene: 2. Per the germline V gene, CDR1 is MNHEY and CDR2 is SMNVEV (reference sequence). This chain's CDR3 is CASSLGQGNEQYF. The CDR3 coding sequence is TGTGCCAGCAGTTTGGGACAGGGTAACGAGCAGTACTTC.

The chain carries TRBV6-6 and TRBJ1-1; no clear D. The length of the CDR3 is 15 residues. The germline gives CDR1 MNHNY, CDR2 SVGAGI (reference sequence). V was cut by 0 bases and J by 2 bases, with 10 bases left in between. CDR3 DNA sequence: TGTGCCAGCAGTTACTCGGTGGGAGGTAACACTGAAGCTTTCTTT. It encodes CASSYSVGGNTEAFF.

The chain links TRBV19 to TRBJ2-1, with 9 bases that match TRBD1. The CDR3 consists of 19 residues. With V trimmed by 7 bases and J by 1 base, 17 bases remained unmatched. From germline, CDR1 is LNHDA and CDR2 SQIVND (reference sequence). The CDR3 loop is CASTSIRRTGVGSYNEQFF. The CDR3 DNA sequence: TGTGCCAGTACTAGTATTCGGCGGACAGGGGTCGGGTCCTACAATGAGCAGTTCTTC. Together with reference TRBV19 and TRBJ2-1, the CDR3 gives the full variable domain: DGGITQSPKYLFRKEGQNVTLSCEQNLNHDAMYWYRQDPGQGLRLIYYSQIVNDFQKGDIAEGYSVSREKKESFPLTVTSAQKNPTAFYLCASTSIRRTGVGSYNEQFFGPGTRLTVL.

In this sample, this clone turned up once. V usage is TRBV6-5 and J usage is TRBJ2-7, with D possibly matching TRBD1 (5 bases). With 6 bases removed from V and 7 bases from J, the gap between germline ends came to 13 bases. CDR3 size: 12 residues. The germline CDR1 and CDR2 sequences are MNHEY and SVGAGI. The CDR3 DNA is TGTGCCAGCAGCGCCCAGGGAAGAGAGCAGTACTTC. Translated, it gives CASSAQGREQYF.

The chain carries TRBV6-2 or TRBV6-3 and TRBJ2-1; TRBD1 might be the D (5 bases). The ends were cut back, 0 bases at V and 2 bases at J, with 8 bases in the middle. Germline CDR1 reads MNHEY; CDR2 reads SVGEGT. The CDR3 covers 15 residues. CDR3 region: CASSYSDKPYNEQFF. DNA for the CDR3: TGTGCCAGCAGTTACTCGGACAAGCCCTACAATGAGCAGTTCTTC.

The chain is built from TRBV25-1 and TRBJ2-1; tentative D call: TRBD2 (5 bases). In germline, CDR1 is MGHDK, CDR2 SYGVNS. Deletions cut 3 bases from V and 3 bases from J, with 12 bases between. The CDR3 length is 15 residues. The CDR3 sequence is CASSDYSDYYNEQFF. In DNA, the CDR3 is TGTGCCAGCAGTGATTATAGCGACTACTACAATGAGCAGTTCTTC.

The chain carries TRBV21-1 and TRBJ1-5. TRBV21-1 is recorded as a pseudogene. This CDR3 has 14 residues. The CDR3 protein is CASSPLRRGQPQHF. The CDR3 DNA follows: TGTGCCAGCAGCCCCCTACGACGGGGTCAGCCCCAGCATTTT.

The rearrangement uses TRBV18 and TRBJ2-1, with D perhaps TRBD2 (5 bases). Germline-derived CDR1 and CDR2 are KGHSH and LQKENI. V was trimmed by 0 bases and J by 9 bases, leaving 12 bases between them. There are 14 residues in the CDR3. The CDR3 DNA reads TGTGCCAGCTCACCACCGTTCCCGAGGGCTGAGCAGTTCTTC. Residues: CASSPPFPRAEQFF.

The chain carries TRBV21-1 and TRBJ2-5; the table assigns TRBD1, which was not confirmed against the DNA. TRBV21-1 is classified as a pseudogene. The CDR3 contains 14 residues. CDR3 region: CASSIGTGRETQYF. In nucleotides, the CDR3 is TGTGCCAGCAGCATAGGGACAGGGAGAGAGACCCAGTACTTC.

As for this clone: The same CDR3 can be traced to other DNA sequences in this sample. This rearrangement joins TRBV6-5 to TRBJ2-7; a possible D gene is TRBD2 (5 bases). Germline V lookup: CDR1 MNHEY, CDR2 SVGAGI. Trimming removed 2 bases at V and 0 bases at J, with 8 bases between. There are 14 residues in the CDR3. The CDR3 DNA sequence: TGTGCCAGCAGTTACAGCGCGGGCTCCTACGAGCAGTACTTC. This codes for CASSYSAGSYEQYF.

The rearrangement joins TRBV7-9 to TRBJ1-3; 7 bases fit TRBD1. The length of the CDR3 is 14 residues. Losses at the gene ends were 5 bases for V and 7 bases for J; bases not matched to a gene: 8. The germline V gene encodes CDR1 SEHNR and CDR2 FQNEAQ (reference sequence). The CDR3 sequence is CASSQISQGNTIYF. CDR3 in DNA: TGTGCCAGCAGCCAAATATCACAGGGGAACACCATATATTTT.

The chain employs TRBV30 and TRBJ2-7; TRBD1 matches at 9 bases. Germline loops: CDR1 GTSNPN, CDR2 SVGIG (reference sequence). The CDR3 totals 16 residues. V gave up 2 bases and J gave up 2 bases; unmatched junction bases: 10. Here the CDR3 DNA reads TGTGCCTGGAGTCCTACACCGGGACAGGGTCCCTACGAGCAGTACTTC. Amino acid sequence: CAWSPTPGQGPYEQYF.

The chain is built from TRBV29-1 and TRBJ2-7; TRBD1 aligns across 8 bases. The CDR3 has 12 amino acids. Germline assignment: CDR1 SQVTM and CDR2 ANQGSEA. With V trimmed by 3 bases and J by 5 bases, 3 bases remained unmatched. CDR3 region: CSVDQGANEQYF. Here the CDR3 DNA reads TGCAGCGTTGACCAGGGGGCTAACGAGCAGTACTTC.

The chain combines TRBV6-5 with TRBJ2-1, with D possibly TRBD1 on 6 matching bases. This CDR3 contains 15 residues. Germline V gene lookup returns CDR1 MNHEY and CDR2 SVGAGI. Trimming pared 5 bases from V and 0 bases from J, leaving 11 bases between. As DNA, the CDR3 is TGTGCCAGCAGTCTAGACAGGAGCTCCTACAATGAGCAGTTCTTC. Translated, it gives CASSLDRSSYNEQFF.

In this sample, this clone turned up once. This chain joins TRBV10-3 and TRBJ2-3; D perhaps matches TRBD1 (5 bases). The V end was cut by 6 bases, the J end by 6 bases, with 13 bases between. Per germline, CDR1 ENHRY and CDR2 SYGVKD. This CDR3 region has 13 residues. The CDR3 loop reads CAIRSAGMDTQYF. The CDR3 region has the DNA TGTGCCATCAGGTCGGCAGGGATGGATACGCAGTATTTT.

The J gene is TRBJ2-2, the V gene TRBV18, with 8 bases identical to TRBD1. The germline CDR1 and CDR2 sequences are KGHSH and LQKENI. J was trimmed by 5 bases and V by 3 bases; bases with no gene match: 5. The CDR3 length is 15 residues. Here the CDR3 DNA reads TGTGCCAGCTCACCGGTGGACAGGGAAACCGGGGAGCTGTTTTTT. It codes for CASSPVDRETGELFF.

V gene TRBV5-4 combines with J gene TRBJ1-3, with a possible D match to TRBD1 (6 bases). V shed 0 bases and J shed 0 bases, with 13 bases lying between them. Germline-derived CDR1 and CDR2 are SGHNT and YYREEE (reference sequence). The CDR3 covers 17 residues. The CDR3 sequence: CASSLVGSGASGNTIYF. The CDR3 DNA follows: TGTGCCAGCAGCTTGGTGGGCTCAGGGGCCTCTGGAAACACCATATATTTT.

The chain couples TRBV4-1 to TRBJ1-5, with D uncertain. Trimming cost V 0 bases and J 1 base, with 7 bases left between them. CDR1 and CDR2 from the germline V gene are MGHRA and YSYEKL. The CDR3 covers 15 residues. In DNA form, the CDR3 reads TGCGCCAGCAGCCAAGAGAGAGTCAGCAATCAGCCCCAGCATTTT. It specifies CASSQERVSNQPQHF.

Here the CDR3 DNA reads TGTGCCACCAGTGATTTCTACGCGGGAGCCACAGATACGCAGTATTTT. Encoded protein: CATSDFYAGATDTQYF. The chain carries TRBV24-1 and TRBJ2-3; 7 bases are a match to TRBD2. Germline lookup yields CDR1 KGHDR and CDR2 SFDVKD. This CDR3 has 16 residues. The V segment lost 1 base and the J segment 2 bases; nucleotides outside the gene matches: 5.